There are a few counts of the clone carrying this TCR beta chain. Its antigen remains unknown. The CDR3 is 14 residues long. Per the germline V gene, CDR1 is LNHNV and CDR2 is YYDKDF (reference sequence). Trimming shortened V by 8 bases and J by 3 bases, and 17 bases separated the two germline ends. This sample is drawn from a study of post-analysis software for immune sequencing data. Study-wide points: Samples from a shared batch, those prepared together, strongly co-clustered by F measure. Five or six TRBV segments, TRBV5-6, TRBV5-1 and TRBV20-1 among them, were found more frequent in patients than controls.

Unique molecular identifiers were carried by the TCR beta cDNA libraries. TCRdb itself ran the PCR reads through MiXCR, one entry per CDR3 protein. The sample has about 760,000 distinct CDR3 sequences; 30% are singletons. The chain uses TRBV15 and TRBJ2-7; D perhaps matches TRBD1 (6 bases). The clonotype comes from a girl aged 10 to 17 with multiple sclerosis. The sequencing sample was made of blood. In DNA, the CDR3 is TGTGCCACCGCAGGGGCCATACAAAGCTACGAGCAGTACTTC. Translating gives CATAGAIQSYEQYF.